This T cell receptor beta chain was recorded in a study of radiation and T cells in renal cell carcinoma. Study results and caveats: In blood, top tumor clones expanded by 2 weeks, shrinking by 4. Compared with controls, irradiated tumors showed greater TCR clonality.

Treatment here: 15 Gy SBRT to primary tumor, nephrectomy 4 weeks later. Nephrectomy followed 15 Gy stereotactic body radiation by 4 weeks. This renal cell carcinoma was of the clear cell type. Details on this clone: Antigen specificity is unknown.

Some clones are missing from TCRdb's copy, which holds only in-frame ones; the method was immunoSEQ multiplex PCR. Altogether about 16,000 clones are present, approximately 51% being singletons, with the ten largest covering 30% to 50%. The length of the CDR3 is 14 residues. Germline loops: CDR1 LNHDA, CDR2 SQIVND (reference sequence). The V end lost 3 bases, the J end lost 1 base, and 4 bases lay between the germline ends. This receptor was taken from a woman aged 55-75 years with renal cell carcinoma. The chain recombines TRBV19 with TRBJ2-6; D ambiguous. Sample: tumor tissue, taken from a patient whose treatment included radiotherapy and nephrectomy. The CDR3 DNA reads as TGTGCCAGTAGTATTAAGTCTGGGGCCAACGTCCTGACTTTC. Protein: CASSIKSGANVLTF.